This entry features one TCR beta chain sequence. The clone's antigen remains unknown. No much larger clone exists at a distance of one base, and base qualities are not known. V and J lose 3 bases and 5 bases, and a span of 13 bases separates them. The CDR3 runs 14 amino acids, cysteine and phenylalanine included. The only DNA kept is the CDR3, 42 bases in frame from the first base. TCRdb records Illumina NovaSeq 6000 as the sequencer. TCRalpha and TCRbeta cDNA libraries were built by 5'RACE with constant-segment primers, adding sample barcodes and unique molecular identifiers. Trizol reagent was used to extract RNA from every sample. Libraries were amplified in two PCR steps, with a second sample barcode and Illumina TruSeq adapters added in the second step. Libraries were sequenced on an Illumina NovaSeq with 2 x 150 bp paired-end reads. Per the original workflow: With migec v1.2.7, reads were demultiplexed and then collapsed into UMI-guided consensus sequences. Using mixcr v2.1.11, UMI consensuses were aligned to TRA and TRB V and J templates and then assembled into clonotypes. A clonotype was counted as expanded or contracted only if both edgeR and NoisET called the change significant, with noise models trained on biological replicates. For edgeR calls, the thresholds were a false discovery rate-adjusted p below 0.01 and a log2 fold-change of 1. As an exploratory analysis of dynamics, PCA with hierarchical clustering was applied to max-normalized trajectories of the 1000 most abundant clonotypes. Separately sequenced CD4+ and CD8+ repertoires were used to assign a CD4 or CD8 phenotype to each responding clone. TCRdb applied fastp at Q25 and MiXCR to the public reads, then kept only in-frame beta chains. CDR3 protein sequences are deduplicated, and each keeps its most common genes and DNA. These V and J calls originate from TCRdb's pipeline instead of the authors' own analysis. In all, the sample holds about 410,000 distinct CDR3 sequences, and approximately 19% of those were seen once. The ten most abundant clones make up 20% to 25% of the sample.

This sample stems from a study of T-cell memory formation after mild COVID-19 (dated by TCRdb to the early 2020s). Turning to the overall study: TCR sequence clusters from the two donors were largely donor specific. T-cell clones expanding and contracting after mild COVID-19 in a couple of donors were tracked by longitudinal TCRalpha and TCRbeta repertoire sequencing. Two young, previously healthy adult volunteers made up the cohort, one male and one female.

Ficoll-Paque density gradient centrifugation was used to isolate PBMCs. Broader findings and caveats from the paper: The study covered only a couple of mild cases, and larger cohorts including severe cases with pre-infection samples were considered necessary. Some responding clones were found in pre-infection memory, which suggests that pre-existing cross-reactive memory T cells took part in the SARS-CoV-2 response. Contracting CD4+ clones were found mainly in CM and EM memory subsets, while CD8+ clones were enriched in EMRA. Clones that contracted from day 15 to 85 showed balanced CD4/CD8 phenotypes, whereas a second wave of clones that expanded from day 15 to 37 leaned towards CD4+. SARS-CoV-2 specificity was not confirmed for the second-wave clones peaking on day 37.

This TCR was sampled from a man younger than 35 who had mild COVID-19 (a few samples of this study predate the infection). The sample titles of this study are shuffled in the database, so cell type and time point are left out; the donor was told from shared clones. The sequence joins TRBV12-3 or TRBV12-4 to TRBJ1-1; TRBD1 is possibly the D segment (5 matching bases). Sequenced material: PBMCs or a T cell subset sorted from them (not recorded which). CDR3 region: CASSFSGVRTEAFF. The nucleotides read TGTGCCAGCAGTTTCTCGGGGGTGAGGACTGAAGCTTTCTTT.